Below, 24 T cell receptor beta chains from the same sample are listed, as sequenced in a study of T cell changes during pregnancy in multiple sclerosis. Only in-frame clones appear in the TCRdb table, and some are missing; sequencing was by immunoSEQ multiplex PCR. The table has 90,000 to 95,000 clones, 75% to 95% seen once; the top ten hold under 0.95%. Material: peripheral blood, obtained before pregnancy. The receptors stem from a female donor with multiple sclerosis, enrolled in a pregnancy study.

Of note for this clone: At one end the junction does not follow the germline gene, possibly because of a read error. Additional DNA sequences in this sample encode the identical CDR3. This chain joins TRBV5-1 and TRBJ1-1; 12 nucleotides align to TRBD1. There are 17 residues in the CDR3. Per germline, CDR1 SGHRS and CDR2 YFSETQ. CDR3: CASSLGGTGGRGTEAFF. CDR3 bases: TGCGCTAGCAGCTTGGGGGGGACAGGGGGCCGAGGAACTGAAGCTTTCTTT.

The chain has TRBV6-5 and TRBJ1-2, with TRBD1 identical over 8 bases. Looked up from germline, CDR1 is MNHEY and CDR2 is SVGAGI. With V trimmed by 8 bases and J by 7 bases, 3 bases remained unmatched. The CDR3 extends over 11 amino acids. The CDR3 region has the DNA TGTGCCAGCTTTCAGGGGGCTGGCTACACCTTC. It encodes CASFQGAGYTF.

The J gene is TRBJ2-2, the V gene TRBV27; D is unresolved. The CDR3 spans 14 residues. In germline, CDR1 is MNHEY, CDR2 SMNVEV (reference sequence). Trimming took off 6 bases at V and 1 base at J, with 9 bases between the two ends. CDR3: CASSIGWNTGELFF. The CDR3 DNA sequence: TGTGCCAGCAGCATCGGGTGGAACACCGGGGAGCTGTTTTTT.

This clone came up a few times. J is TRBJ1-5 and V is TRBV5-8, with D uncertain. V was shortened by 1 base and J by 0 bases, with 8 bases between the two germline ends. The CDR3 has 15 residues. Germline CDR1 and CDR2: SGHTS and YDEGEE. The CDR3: CASSLFLASNQPQHF. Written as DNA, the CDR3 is TGTGCCAGCAGCTTGTTTTTGGCTAGCAATCAGCCCCAGCATTTT. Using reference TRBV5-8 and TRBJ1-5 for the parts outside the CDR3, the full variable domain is EAGVTQSPTHLIKTRGQQATLRCSPISGHTSVYWYQQALGLGLQFLLWYDEGEERNRGNFPPRFSGRQFPNYSSELNVNALELEDSALYLCASSLFLASNQPQHFGDGTRLSIL.

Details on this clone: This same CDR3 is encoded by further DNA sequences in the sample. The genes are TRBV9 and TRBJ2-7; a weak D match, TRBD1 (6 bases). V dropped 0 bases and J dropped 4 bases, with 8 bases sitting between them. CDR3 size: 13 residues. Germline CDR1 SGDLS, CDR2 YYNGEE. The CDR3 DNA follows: TGTGCCAGCAGCGTAGGGACAGAGTACGAGCAGTACTTC. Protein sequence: CASSVGTEYEQYF.

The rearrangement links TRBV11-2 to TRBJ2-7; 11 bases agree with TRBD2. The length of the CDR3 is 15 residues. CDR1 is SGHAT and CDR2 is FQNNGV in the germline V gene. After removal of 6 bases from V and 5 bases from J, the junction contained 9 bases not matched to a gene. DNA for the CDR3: TGTGCCAGCAGATCTACTAGCGGGAGAGGCCACGAGCAGTACTTC. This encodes CASRSTSGRGHEQYF.

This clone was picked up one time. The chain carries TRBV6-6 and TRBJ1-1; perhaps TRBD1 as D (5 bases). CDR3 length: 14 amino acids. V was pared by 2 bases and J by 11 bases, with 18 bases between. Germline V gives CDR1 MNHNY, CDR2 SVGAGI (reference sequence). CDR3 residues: CASSYTRDSQGAFF. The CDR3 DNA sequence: TGTGCCAGCAGTTACACCCGGGACTCCCAGGGCGCTTTCTTT.

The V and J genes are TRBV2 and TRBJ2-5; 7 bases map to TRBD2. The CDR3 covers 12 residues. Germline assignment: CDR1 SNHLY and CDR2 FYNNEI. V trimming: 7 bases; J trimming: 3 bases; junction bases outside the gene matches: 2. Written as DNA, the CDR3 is TGTGCCAGCAACCGGGGGGAAGAGACCCAGTACTTC. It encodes CASNRGEETQYF.

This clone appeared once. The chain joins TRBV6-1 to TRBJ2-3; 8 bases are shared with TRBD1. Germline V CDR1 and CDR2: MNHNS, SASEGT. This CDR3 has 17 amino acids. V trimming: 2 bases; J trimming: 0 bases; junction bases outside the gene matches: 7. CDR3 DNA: TGTGCCAGCAGTGAATGGCGGGACAGGATAAGCACAGATACGCAGTATTTT. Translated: CASSEWRDRISTDTQYF.

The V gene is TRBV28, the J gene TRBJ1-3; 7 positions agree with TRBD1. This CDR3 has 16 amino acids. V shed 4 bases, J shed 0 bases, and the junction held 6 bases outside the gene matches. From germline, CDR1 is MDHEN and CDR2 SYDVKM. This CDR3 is CASSYRTGHSGNTIYF. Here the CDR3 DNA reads TGTGCCAGCAGTTACCGGACAGGTCACTCTGGAAACACCATATATTTT.

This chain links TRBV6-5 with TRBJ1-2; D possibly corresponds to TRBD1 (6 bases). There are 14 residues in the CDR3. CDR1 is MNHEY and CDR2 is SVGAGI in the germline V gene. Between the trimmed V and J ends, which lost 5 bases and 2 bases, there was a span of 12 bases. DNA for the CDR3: TGTGCCAGCAGTAGGGAACAGGGAAACTATGGCTACACCTTC. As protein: CASSREQGNYGYTF.

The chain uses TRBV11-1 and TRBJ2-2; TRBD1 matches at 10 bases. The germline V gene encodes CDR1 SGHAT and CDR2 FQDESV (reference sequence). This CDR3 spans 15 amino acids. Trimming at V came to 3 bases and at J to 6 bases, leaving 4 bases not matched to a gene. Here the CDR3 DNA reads TGTGCCAGCAGCTTGAGACAGGGGGCCGCCGGGGAGCTGTTTTTT. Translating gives CASSLRQGAAGELFF.

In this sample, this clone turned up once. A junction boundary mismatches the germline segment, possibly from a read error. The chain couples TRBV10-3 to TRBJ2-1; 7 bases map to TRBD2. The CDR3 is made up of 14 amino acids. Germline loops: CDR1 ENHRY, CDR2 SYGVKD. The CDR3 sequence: CAIRPGTTYNEQFF. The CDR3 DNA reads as TGTGCCATCAGGCCCGGGACTACCTATAATGAGCAGTTCTTC.

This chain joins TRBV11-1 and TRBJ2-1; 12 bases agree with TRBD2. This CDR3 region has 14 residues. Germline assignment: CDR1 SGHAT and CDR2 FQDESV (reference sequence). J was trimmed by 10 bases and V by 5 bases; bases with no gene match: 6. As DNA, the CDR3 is TGTGCCAGCAGCCTAGGACTAGCGGGAACCGAGCAGTTCTTC. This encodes CASSLGLAGTEQFF.

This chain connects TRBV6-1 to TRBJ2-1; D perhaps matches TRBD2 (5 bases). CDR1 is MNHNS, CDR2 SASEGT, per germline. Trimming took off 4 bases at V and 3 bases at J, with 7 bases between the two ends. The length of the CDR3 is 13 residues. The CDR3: CASSGTGYNEQFF. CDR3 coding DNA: TGTGCCAGCAGTGGGACTGGCTACAATGAGCAGTTCTTC.

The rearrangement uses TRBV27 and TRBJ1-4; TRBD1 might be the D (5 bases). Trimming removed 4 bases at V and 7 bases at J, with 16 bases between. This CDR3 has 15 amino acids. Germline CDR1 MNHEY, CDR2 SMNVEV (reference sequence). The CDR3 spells CASSSGRRGGEKLFF. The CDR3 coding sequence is TGTGCCAGCAGTTCGGGACGTCGGGGGGGTGAAAAACTGTTTTTT.

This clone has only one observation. The CDR3 is CASSPGLPGTEAFF. The CDR3 region has the DNA TGTGCCAGCAGCCCGGGACTCCCGGGAACTGAAGCTTTCTTT. The chain couples TRBV7-3 to TRBJ1-1; D may be TRBD1 (5 bases). Trimming removed 5 bases from V and 5 bases from J, with 15 bases in between. The CDR3 is 14 amino acids. Germline V gives CDR1 SGHTA, CDR2 FQGTGA.

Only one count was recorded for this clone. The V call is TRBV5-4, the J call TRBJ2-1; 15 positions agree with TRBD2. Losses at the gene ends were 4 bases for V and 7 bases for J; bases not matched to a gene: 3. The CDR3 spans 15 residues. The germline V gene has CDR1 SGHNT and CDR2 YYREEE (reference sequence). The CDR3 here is CASSPGTSGGNEQFF. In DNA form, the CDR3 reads TGTGCCAGCAGCCCCGGGACTAGCGGGGGGAATGAGCAGTTCTTC.

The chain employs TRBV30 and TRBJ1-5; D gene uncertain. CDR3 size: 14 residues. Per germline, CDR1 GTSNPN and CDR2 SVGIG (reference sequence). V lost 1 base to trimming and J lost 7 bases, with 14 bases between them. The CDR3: CAWSGPVDGQPQHF. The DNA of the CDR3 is TGTGCCTGGAGTGGTCCGGTCGACGGGCAGCCCCAGCATTTT.

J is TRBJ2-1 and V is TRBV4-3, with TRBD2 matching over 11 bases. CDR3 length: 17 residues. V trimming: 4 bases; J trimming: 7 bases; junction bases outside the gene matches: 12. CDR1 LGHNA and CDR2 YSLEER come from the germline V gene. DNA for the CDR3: TGCGCCAGCAGCCTTGGACTAGCGGGCGCTTCTGGGAATGAGCAGTTCTTC. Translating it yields CASSLGLAGASGNEQFF.

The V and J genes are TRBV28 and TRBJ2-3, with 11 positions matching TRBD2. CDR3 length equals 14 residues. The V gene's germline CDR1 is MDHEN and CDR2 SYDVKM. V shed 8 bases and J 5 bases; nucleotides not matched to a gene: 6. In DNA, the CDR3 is TGTGCCAGCCGGCCGACTAGCGGGATAGATACGCAGTATTTT. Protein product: CASRPTSGIDTQYF.

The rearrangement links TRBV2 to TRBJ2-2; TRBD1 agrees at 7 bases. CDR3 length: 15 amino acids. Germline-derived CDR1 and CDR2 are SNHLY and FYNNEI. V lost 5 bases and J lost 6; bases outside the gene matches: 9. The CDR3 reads CASSPGTVAPGELFF. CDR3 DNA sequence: TGTGCCAGCAGTCCCGGGACAGTTGCCCCCGGGGAGCTGTTTTTT. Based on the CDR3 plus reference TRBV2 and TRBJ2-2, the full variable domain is EPEVTQTPSHQVTQMGQEVILRCVPISNHLYFYWYRQILGQKVEFLVSFYNNEISEKSEIFDDQFSVERPDGSNFTLKIRSTKLEDSAMYFCASSPGTVAPGELFFGEGSRLTVL.

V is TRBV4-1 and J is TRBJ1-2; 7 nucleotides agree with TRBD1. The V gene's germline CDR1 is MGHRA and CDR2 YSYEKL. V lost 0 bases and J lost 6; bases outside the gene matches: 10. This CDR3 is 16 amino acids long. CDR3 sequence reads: CASSQDPPGGVDGYTF. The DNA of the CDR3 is TGCGCCAGCAGCCAAGATCCCCCAGGGGGTGTCGATGGCTACACCTTC.

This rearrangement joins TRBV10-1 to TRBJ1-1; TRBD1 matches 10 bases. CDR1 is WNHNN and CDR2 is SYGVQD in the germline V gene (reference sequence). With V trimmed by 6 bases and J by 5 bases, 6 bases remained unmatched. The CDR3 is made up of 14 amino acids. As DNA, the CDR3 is TGCGCCAGCAGGGGGGACAGGGGAATGACTGAAGCTTTCTTT. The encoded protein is CASRGDRGMTEAFF.